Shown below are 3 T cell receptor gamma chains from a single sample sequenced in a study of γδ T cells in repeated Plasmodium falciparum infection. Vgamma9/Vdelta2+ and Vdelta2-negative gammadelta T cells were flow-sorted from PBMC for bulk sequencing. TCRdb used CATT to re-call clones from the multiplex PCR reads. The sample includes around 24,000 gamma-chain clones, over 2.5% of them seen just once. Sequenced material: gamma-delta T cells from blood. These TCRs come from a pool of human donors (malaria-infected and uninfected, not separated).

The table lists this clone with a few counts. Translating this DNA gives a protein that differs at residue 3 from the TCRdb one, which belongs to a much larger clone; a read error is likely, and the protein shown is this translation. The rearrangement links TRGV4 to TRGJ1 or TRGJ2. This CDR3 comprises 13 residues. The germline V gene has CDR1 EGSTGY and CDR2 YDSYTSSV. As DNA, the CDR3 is TGTGCCCCCTGGGATGGGGAACTTTATAAGAAACTCTTT. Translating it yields CAPWDGELYKKLF.

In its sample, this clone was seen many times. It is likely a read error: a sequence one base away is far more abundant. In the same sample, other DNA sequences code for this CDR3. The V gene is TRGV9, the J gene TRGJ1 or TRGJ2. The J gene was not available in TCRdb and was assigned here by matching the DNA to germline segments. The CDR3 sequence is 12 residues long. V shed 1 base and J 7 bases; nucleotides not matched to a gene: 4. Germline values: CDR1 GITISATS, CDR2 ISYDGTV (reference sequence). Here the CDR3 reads CALWEVSYKKLF. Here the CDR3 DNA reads TGTGCCTTGTGGGAGGTCTCGTATAAGAAACTCTTT.

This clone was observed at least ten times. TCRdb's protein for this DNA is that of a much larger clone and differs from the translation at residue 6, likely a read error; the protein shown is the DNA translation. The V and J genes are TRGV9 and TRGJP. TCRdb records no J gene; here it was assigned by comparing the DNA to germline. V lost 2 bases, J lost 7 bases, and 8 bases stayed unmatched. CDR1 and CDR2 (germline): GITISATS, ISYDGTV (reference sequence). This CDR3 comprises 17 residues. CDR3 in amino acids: CALWEETGELGKKIKVF. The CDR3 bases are TGTGCCTTGTGGGAGGAGACTGGTGAGTTGGGCAAAAAAATCAAGGTATTT.